Listed here is a single TCR beta chain. A few counts support this clone. The clone's antigen remains unknown. Within one base of it there is no much larger clone, and no base qualities were kept. These data come from a study of beta chain features in type 1 diabetes (dated by TCRdb to the late 2010s). The study in broad terms: No differences in mean age, gender distribution, total cell number or subset yield were found between patients and healthy donors. Across all samples, some 110,000,000 sorted cells were examined, and cell number per subset correlated strongly with RNA yield. In the study, TCRB repertoires of sorted circulating CD4+ T cell subsets from recently diagnosed type 1 diabetes patients were compared with those of matched healthy donors. Regulatory and stem cell-like memory subsets were obtained from only 8 patients and roughly eight healthy donors, while naive and central memory subsets were obtained from all 30 or so donors. The study at large found these results: Only small numbers of individuals were included in the HLA sub-analyses, which left unresolved whether HLA type had any influence on TCRB rearrangement. Type 1 diabetes patients showed a moderate but significant shortening of TCRB CDR3 length in all four CD4+ subsets. Shorter templates might be favored by PCR, yet because patient and control samples were amplified and corrected together, any such skew would affect both groups equally. At VDJ recombination sites, type 1 diabetes patients had fewer insertions and more deleted nucleotides, which implies abnormalities in thymic rearrangement. Because cDNA was sequenced instead of genomic DNA, highly expressing activated cells could be over-represented, though the groups showed no difference in activation or CD3 levels. Naive, central memory and regulatory TCRB repertoires appeared to be more similar among patients than among healthy donors.

V lost 5 bases and J lost 9 bases, and the count of bases not matched to a germline gene is 2. CDR1 and CDR2 are read off the germline V gene as MGHDK and SYGVNS. The CDR3 spans 11 residues, from the cysteine through the phenylalanine. The DNA shown is the 33-base CDR3, in frame from base 1. A single peripheral blood draw of 95 to 150 mL on average was collected from each donor into heparinised tubes. A BD FACSAria II was used to sort naive, central memory, regulatory and stem cell-like memory CD4+ T cells with a panel that included CD45RO, CCR7, CD25, CD127, CD95 and CD27. All sorted populations exceeded 95% purity. Right away, PBMCs were isolated by Lymphoprep density gradient centrifugation and were stained directly, with no culture step. Samples were stained and sorted in pairs, with one healthy donor and one patient per experiment, so that batch effects were minimized. The High Capacity cDNA Reverse Transcription Kit was used to reverse transcribe all of the isolated RNA, meaning that expressed TCRB transcripts were what got sequenced. Naive, central memory and regulatory T cell samples underwent deep immunoSEQ sequencing, averaging roughly 3.3 million total reads per sample. After sorted cells were lysed in RLT buffer, RNA was extracted with DNase-treated RNeasy Micro or Mini kits, with the choice depending on cell number. To prevent cross-contamination, every cell subset was processed on its own, while patient and healthy donor samples were processed together. TCRB sequences were amplified from cDNA with the immunoSEQ multiplex PCR, producing 87-bp fragments spanning the CDR3 region. Sequencing of the amplicons was performed on the Illumina HiSeq platform. In the authors' own workflow: PCR bias was corrected computationally using synthetic template baselines, and reads within Hamming distance 2 were collapsed, with unmergeable singletons discarded. Reads were aligned to IMGT to assign V, D and J genes, CDR3 length, and insertions or deletions at six rearrangement sites. Within each subset, clonotype counts were normalized to sorted cell number, and only after that were true diversity and Gini coefficients computed with the tcR R package. Repertoire sharing was quantified using the overlap coefficient calculated on TCRB nucleotide sequences. In its TCRdb copy, this immuneACCESS table keeps in-frame sequences only and misses some clones. Where compared with another copy, unresolved V genes explain less than half of these, and the others have no known cause. V and J calls and clone size are as listed in that table; D and trimming were resolved from the DNA. This sample lists some 110,000 clones; 16% were detected once. The top ten clones comprise 2.3% of the sample.

The chain was built from TRBV25-1 and TRBJ2-3, with TRBD2 matching 7 junction bases. This clonotype originated in a young man with type 1 diabetes. The material sequenced was central memory CD4+ T cells from blood. The DNA is as follows: TGTGCCAGCAGTACTAGCGCAACGCAGTATTTT. Translated, this gives CASSTSATQYF.